The 23 T cell receptor beta chains below come from one sample, sequenced in a study of blood T cell repertoires in COVID-19. The protocol was immunoSEQ multiplex PCR, while the TCRdb copy is restricted to in-frame clones and leaves out a portion. The table records about 320,000 clones, 90% to 95% of them present only once. The source material was PBMCs or T cells enriched from blood (not recorded which). Receptor source: a woman younger than 45 who had been exposed to COVID-19.

V usage is TRBV5-4 and J usage is TRBJ1-3, with 10 bases fitting TRBD1. V was clipped by 4 bases and J by 8 bases; unmatched bases: 12. Looked up from germline, CDR1 is SGHNT and CDR2 is YYREEE (reference sequence). The CDR3 length is 16 residues. The CDR3 sequence: CASSPGSGQGVYTIYF. DNA for the CDR3: TGTGCCAGCAGCCCAGGAAGTGGACAGGGGGTCTACACCATATATTTT.

The V gene is TRBV5-1, the J gene TRBJ2-3, with 8 bases aligning to TRBD2. The germline gives CDR1 SGHRS, CDR2 YFSETQ. The V and J ends lost 4 bases and 1 base, in that order; junction bases with no gene match: 11. This CDR3 spans 17 amino acids. The CDR3 reads CASSGRGRGAGTDTQYF. As DNA, the CDR3 is TGCGCCAGCAGCGGTCGTGGGCGGGGGGCTGGCACAGATACGCAGTATTTT.

The chain has TRBV10-3 and TRBJ2-5, with 13 bases that match TRBD2. The V gene end was trimmed by 4 bases and the J gene end by 4 bases; junction bases not matched to a gene: 6. Germline V gene lookup returns CDR1 ENHRY and CDR2 SYGVKD. This CDR3 has 16 amino acids. DNA of the CDR3: TGTGCCATCAGTGGGAGGACTAGCGGGGGAGTAGAGACCCAGTACTTC. This sequence encodes CAISGRTSGGVETQYF.

The chain carries TRBV5-1 and TRBJ2-7; tentatively, D is TRBD2 (7 bases). CDR3 length: 15 amino acids. Per germline, CDR1 SGHRS and CDR2 YFSETQ. Trimming took off 0 bases at V and 1 base at J, with 11 bases between the two ends. CDR3: CASSLGGGASYEQYF. In DNA form, the CDR3 reads TGCGCCAGCAGCTTGGGGGGGGGCGCTTCCTACGAGCAGTACTTC.

The chain employs TRBV3-1 (or the pseudogene TRBV3-2) and TRBJ1-2; 8 bases fit TRBD1. Germline lookup yields CDR1 LGHDT and CDR2 YNNKEL (reference sequence). This CDR3 spans 14 amino acids. V was clipped by 7 bases and J by 2 bases; unmatched bases: 6. The CDR3 bases are TGTGCCAGCACCGACAGGGGTACCAACTATGGCTACACCTTC. This encodes CASTDRGTNYGYTF.

V usage is TRBV27 and J usage is TRBJ2-1, with TRBD2 identical over 12 bases. This CDR3 has 14 residues. V was pared by 6 bases and J by 15 bases, with 12 bases of the junction left unmatched. Looked up from germline, CDR1 is MNHEY and CDR2 is SMNVEV (reference sequence). The CDR3 nucleotides are TGTGCCAGCAGACTTCTAGCGGGGGGGCATAGTCGGTTCTTC. Translated, it gives CASRLLAGGHSRFF.

Here the CDR3 reads CASSNGVKETQYF. The DNA for the CDR3 is TGTGCCAGCAGCAACGGGGTAAAAGAGACCCAGTACTTC. J is TRBJ2-5 and V is TRBV7-3; a possible D gene is TRBD2 (5 bases). Trimming left V 5 bases short and J 3 bases short, with 10 bases between. The CDR3 runs 13 residues. CDR1 is SGHTA and CDR2 is FQGTGA in the germline V gene.

The genes are TRBV20-1 and TRBJ2-1; a possible D gene is TRBD2 (5 bases). V lost 2 bases, J lost 9 bases, and 8 bases lay in between. Germline V gene lookup returns CDR1 DFQATT and CDR2 SNEGSKA (reference sequence). The CDR3 extends over 11 amino acids. CDR3 coding DNA: TGCAGTGCTAGACGGGGAACTGAGCAGTTCTTC. Residues: CSARRGTEQFF.

This clone was recorded only once. Additional DNA sequences in this sample encode the identical CDR3. This chain uses TRBV9 with TRBJ2-7; 8 positions match TRBD1. Germline V gene lookup returns CDR1 SGDLS and CDR2 YYNGEE. This CDR3 is built from 15 residues. The J segment lost 2 bases and the V segment lost 0 bases, leaving 4 bases of the junction unmatched. In DNA form, the CDR3 reads TGTGCCAGCAGCGTAGCGGGGACAGGTACCTACGAGCAGTACTTC. It encodes CASSVAGTGTYEQYF.

The chain couples TRBV4-2 to TRBJ1-3, with 7 bases matching TRBD1. With V trimmed by 4 bases and J by 0 bases, 3 bases remained unmatched. The CDR3 is 15 amino acids. CDR1 LGHNA and CDR2 YNFKEQ come from the germline V gene. This CDR3 reads CASSPAGGSGNTIYF. In DNA form, the CDR3 reads TGTGCCAGCAGCCCGGCAGGGGGCTCTGGAAACACCATATATTTT.

A single count supports this clone. CDR3 in amino acids: CASRPPGNSNQPQHF. In nucleotides, the CDR3 is TGTGCCAGCAGGCCGCCAGGGAATAGCAATCAGCCCCAGCATTTT. This chain connects TRBV7-2 to TRBJ1-5; tentative D call: TRBD1 (5 bases). V was pared by 6 bases and J by 0 bases, with 12 bases between. This CDR3 contains 15 residues. CDR1 is SGHTA, CDR2 FQGNSA, per germline.

CDR3 in DNA: TGTGCCAGCAGCGTAGGCAGGGCGGGAACCGGGGAGCTGTTTTTT. The encoded protein is CASSVGRAGTGELFF. J is TRBJ2-2 and V is TRBV9, with D perhaps TRBD2 (6 bases). Germline-derived CDR1 and CDR2 are SGDLS and YYNGEE. Trimming removed 0 bases at V and 5 bases at J, with 11 bases between. The CDR3 is 15 residues long.

The chain carries TRBV14 and TRBJ1-3, with D possibly TRBD1 on 5 matching bases. Per the germline V gene, CDR1 is SGHDN and CDR2 is FVKESK. With 1 base removed from V and 0 bases from J, the gap between germline ends came to 10 bases. CDR3 length: 16 residues. The CDR3 loop is CASSQVAGLSGNTIYF. The DNA for the CDR3 is TGTGCCAGCAGCCAAGTCGCGGGACTCTCTGGAAACACCATATATTTT.

This clone has more than one count but fewer than ten. V gene TRBV6-1 combines with J gene TRBJ1-6, with D possibly being TRBD1 (5 bases). There are 17 residues in the CDR3. Germline CDR1 is MNHNS and CDR2 is SASEGT. The V end lost 1 base, the J end lost 7 bases, and 17 bases lay between the germline ends. The CDR3 bases are TGTGCCAGCAGTGAAGGGGAGGCGGGACGCCCGAATTCACCCCTCCACTTT. This codes for CASSEGEAGRPNSPLHF.

In nucleotides, the CDR3 is TGCGCCAGCAGCTTGGTGCAGGGAGGGACCTCTGGCTACACCTTC. Amino acid sequence: CASSLVQGGTSGYTF. The chain employs TRBV5-1 and TRBJ1-2; TRBD1 is a possible D gene (5 bases). The CDR3 runs 15 residues. Per germline, CDR1 SGHRS and CDR2 YFSETQ. Trimming cost V 0 bases and J 7 bases, with 16 bases left between them.

The V call is TRBV11-2, the J call TRBJ2-2, with D possibly being TRBD2 (5 bases). Per the germline V gene, CDR1 is SGHAT and CDR2 is FQNNGV. This CDR3 is built from 14 residues. V dropped 3 bases and J dropped 6 bases, with 11 bases sitting between them. The CDR3 nucleotides are TGTGCCAGCAGCTTGGCCATGCGGGCCGGGGAGCTGTTTTTT. Its protein product is CASSLAMRAGELFF.

This chain joins TRBV14 and TRBJ1-1; the D is unclear. V was clipped by 0 bases and J by 0 bases, with 11 bases between them. This CDR3 comprises 16 residues. Germline CDR1 and CDR2: SGHDN and FVKESK. This CDR3 reads CASSQDPNRVNTEAFF. CDR3 sequence (DNA): TGTGCCAGCAGCCAAGACCCAAACCGGGTGAACACTGAAGCTTTCTTT.

Worth noting for this clone: Its ends do not fully match the called genes, so a read error is possible. The V gene is TRBV5-1, the J gene TRBJ2-7, with 12 bases matching TRBD2. CDR3 length: 16 amino acids. Germline CDR1 SGHRS, CDR2 YFSETQ. This CDR3 is CASSPPTSGGRQNMNF. The CDR3 nucleotides read TGCGCCAGCAGCCCCCCGACTAGCGGGGGCCGACAGAATATGAACTTC.

The CDR3 sequence: CASSFLGADGNTIYF. The CDR3 DNA is TGTGCCAGCAGTTTTCTGGGGGCTGATGGAAACACCATATATTTT. The gene calls are TRBV2 and TRBJ1-3, with D possibly matching TRBD1 (6 bases). The CDR3 is made up of 15 amino acids. CDR1 is SNHLY and CDR2 is FYNNEI in the germline V gene. The V end lost 5 bases, the J end lost 3 bases, and 14 bases lay between the germline ends.

The genes are TRBV5-4 and TRBJ1-5; D possibly corresponds to TRBD1 (5 bases). V dropped 3 bases and J dropped 2 bases, with 15 bases sitting between them. This CDR3 is built from 16 residues. CDR1 and CDR2 from the germline V gene are SGHNT and YYREEE (reference sequence). The CDR3 DNA follows: TGTGCCAGCAGCTCCGGGGCGGGGGACCGCAATCAGCCCCAGCATTTT. Protein product: CASSSGAGDRNQPQHF.

CDR3 sequence reads: CASSSDRGRVTEAFF. The CDR3 nucleotides read TGTGCCAGCAGCTCGGACAGGGGGAGGGTTACTGAAGCTTTCTTT. The chain combines TRBV7-2 with TRBJ1-1, with TRBD1 matching 10 bases. Trimming cost V 4 bases and J 5 bases; bases outside gene matches: 7. Germline CDR1 and CDR2: SGHTA and FQGNSA. The CDR3 spans 15 residues. Looking up the rest from reference TRBV7-2 and TRBJ1-1 gives the full variable domain: GAGVSQSPSNKVTEKGKDVELRCDPISGHTALYWYRQSLGQGLEFLIYFQGNSAPDKSGLPSDRFSAERTGGSVSTLTIQRTQQEDSAVYLCASSSDRGRVTEAFFGQGTRLTVV.

The chain uses TRBV3-1 (or the pseudogene TRBV3-2) and TRBJ1-1, with D perhaps matching TRBD1 (5 bases). Per germline, CDR1 LGHDT and CDR2 YNNKEL (reference sequence). The V and J ends lost 4 bases and 0 bases respectively, with 12 bases between them. The CDR3 has 15 amino acids. The CDR3 spells CASSLAQGVNTEAFF. CDR3 nucleotides: TGTGCCAGCAGCCTAGCCCAGGGCGTGAACACTGAAGCTTTCTTT.

The chain is built from TRBV4-1 and TRBJ1-2; 7 nucleotides align to TRBD1. CDR3 length: 16 amino acids. The germline CDR1 and CDR2 sequences are MGHRA and YSYEKL. V shed 4 bases, J shed 3 bases, and the junction held 11 bases outside the gene matches. As DNA, the CDR3 is TGCGCCAGCAGCCCTAAAACCGGGACAGAAGACTATGGCTACACCTTC. This codes for CASSPKTGTEDYGYTF.